This TCR beta chain originates from a study of immune cell composition in non-small cell lung cancer (dated by TCRdb to the late 2010s). For the wider study: Histologic subtype, mostly lung adenocarcinoma or squamous cell carcinoma, was determined with H&E together with p63, CK5, Napsin A and TTF-1 immunohistochemistry. Using Adaptive Biotechnologies, the researchers ran TCR-beta sequencing on approximately 36 paired NSCLC tumour and non-adjacent lung specimens, along with 26 tumour-only specimens. For supplementary cohort #1, made up of roughly 10 lung adenocarcinoma cases, paired tumour/lung TCR-beta sequencing was done and TIL populations were generated so that tumour reactivity could be assessed. A few tumour specimens with TCR-beta data were of rare histological subtypes and were excluded from the subtype comparisons.

As for this clone: Its antigen is unknown. Base-call qualities are not available, and no considerably larger clone is one nucleotide away.

V and J are trimmed by 5 bases and 1 base, and the gene matches miss 11 bases of the junction. From cysteine to phenylalanine, the CDR3 is 17 amino acids long. Here the CDR3 DNA is all that survives: 51 bases in frame from base 1. Per the germline V gene, SGHAT is the CDR1 and FQNNGV is the CDR2. What the study reported, not specific to this receptor: No significant correlation was found between smoking pack-years and tumour TCR-beta clonality. Across ten or so adenocarcinoma cases, the maximal tumour-associated clone frequency showed a strong correlation with TIL tumour reactivity, but overall clonality showed no such correlation. Tumour-associated clones >0.5% were found in nearly half of NSCLC cases, namely in 25% to 40% of adenocarcinomas versus 75% of squamous carcinomas. The reactivity cohort included only 10 or so cases, and whether tumour-reactive clones share sequences with the dominant in vivo tumour-associated clones was not shown.

A two-step multiplex PCR was used to amplify TCR-beta CDR3 regions from genomic DNA, and Illumina-compatible adaptors were added in the second step. TCR-beta immunosequencing was performed on an Illumina platform as a commercial immunoSEQ service. The authors processed their data as follows. Repertoires were described by productive clonality and by Top 10 Clones, which is the percentage of T-cell templates coming from the ten most frequent sequences. Values of productive clonality ranged from 0 to 1, with a monoclonal population indicated by a value of 1. Using log10 scatter plots, tumour-associated clones were identified as sequences that made up at least 0.1% of tumour T-cell templates yet were absent from the matched non-adjacent lung. Two-group comparisons used Student's t-tests, stages used ANOVA, and relationships used linear regression, analysed in GraphPad Prism7 and R. The source is immuneACCESS, and TCRdb retained only in-frame sequences with V and J called. Part of the clones is not carried over; for the studies checked, unresolved V genes explain less than half of this, and the remainder is unexplained. The V and J calls and the clone size are those of that table, but D and trimming were determined from the DNA. This sample is represented by fewer than 20,000 clones; over 70% of them were singletons. The top ten constitute approximately 10% of the sample.

Non-adjacent lung tissue from the same patient, taken as far from the tumour as possible and at least 3 cm away, was used for the normal lung samples. Genomic DNA was extracted with the QIAamp DNA kit from frozen aliquots of unsorted single-cell suspensions. Tissues were received within 2 hours of resection and processed immediately into single-cell suspensions. Tissue was broken up mechanically, digested enzymatically with DNase I, collagenase I and hyaluronidase for 30 minutes at 37 degrees C, and then filtered and RBC-lysed. These data also featured in a second study, about CD4 T cells in lung cancer. According to the second study: To find responses to candidate mutation-encoded neoepitopes, the study screened blood T cells from NSCLC patients and isolated neoantigen-specific CD4+ T-cell clones and TCRs. Tumor and non-adjacent lung tissue came from a handful of patients undergoing curative-intent resections for stage I-III non-small cell lung cancer. The patients who underwent resection had lung adenocarcinoma or squamous cell carcinoma, were aged 60 to 69 when blood was donated, and were mostly former smokers. Before blood donation, treatments including platinum chemotherapy had been received by the patients, and nivolumab or pembrolizumab had been received by some of the patients. Some blood-derived responses might reflect in vitro priming of naive T cells or cross-reactivity rather than memory responses to the cancer. TCRB deep sequencing tracked the frequency of neoantigen-specific clonotypes in tumor resections, non-adjacent lung and cultured T-cell products. TCRB sequence data were analyzed using the kit provider's software, and tumor enrichment of clonotype templates was assessed with Fisher's exact test.

In this chain, TRBV11-2 is recombined with TRBJ2-1; TRBD1 agrees with 7 junctional bases. Input material: non-adjacent lung tissue. This clonotype originated in a human donor with non-small cell lung cancer. The CDR3 corresponds to CASSSQQGSLSYNEQFF. DNA sequence: TGTGCCAGCAGCAGTCAACAGGGGAGTCTGTCCTACAATGAGCAGTTCTTC. With the rest looked up from the reference TRBV11-2 and TRBJ2-1 genes rather than sequenced, the full variable domain is EAGVAQSPRYKIIEKRQSVAFWCNPISGHATLYWYQQILGQGPKLLIQFQNNGVVDDSQLPKDRFSAERLKGVDSTLKIQPAKLEDSAVYLCASSSQQGSLSYNEQFFGPGTRLTVL.